Here is one T cell receptor beta chain with its context. The data originate from a study of blood T cell dynamics during melanoma immunotherapy. Overall study: First-line therapy was either pembrolizumab or nivolumab with ipilimumab for metastatic melanoma.

As to time point: pre-treatment baseline. Patients had no prior systemic cancer treatment, immunosuppressants or other active cancers. Germline V lookup: CDR1 MDHEN, CDR2 SYDVKM. The V and J ends lost 11 bases and 6 bases, in that order; junction bases with no gene match: 11. CDR3 length equals 14 residues. The repertoire was sequenced with immunoSEQ multiplex PCR; TCRdb's copy has only in-frame clones and lacks some. The sample gives around 11,000 clones, roughly 85% of which show up once; about a fifth is in the top ten. Sequenced here: blood, sampled from a patient treated with checkpoint blockade. The receptor was isolated from a human donor with melanoma. The rearrangement uses TRBV28 and TRBJ1-4; 8 nucleotides agree with TRBD1. The CDR3 DNA is TGTGCCTCCTACCCAGGGGGCATTGATGAAAAACTGTTTTTT. Its translation is CASYPGGIDEKLFF.